This passage covers 26 T cell receptor beta chains from one sample sequenced in a study of vaccination and CD4 T cells after COVID-19. Cultured CD4+ T-cell DNA underwent Oncomine TCR Beta short-read sequencing. A single record per CDR3 protein comes from TCRdb applying MiXCR to the PCR reads. The data show about 21,000 distinct CDR3 sequences, approximately 48% seen once. These receptors' targets are unknown. Treatment noted: roughly 10-day PBMC culture with coronavirus spike peptide pools or control peptides (ViraFEST assay). The source material was cultured CD4+ T cells from blood. The receptors stem from a human donor with COVID-19.

This clonotype was picked up a small number of times. J is TRBJ1-6 and V is TRBV6-1; 9 bases line up with TRBD1. This CDR3 comprises 15 residues. V lost 4 bases and J lost 6; bases outside the gene matches: 4. Germline V gene sequence: CDR1 MNHNS, CDR2 SASEGT. The CDR3 DNA reads as TGTGCCAGCAGTGCCCCGGGACAGGGTAATTCACCCCTCCACTTT. Protein product: CASSAPGQGNSPLHF.

The J gene is TRBJ1-5, the V gene TRBV7-6; no firm D call. Trimming removed 1 base at V and 2 bases at J, with 15 bases between. Germline V gene data show CDR1 as SGHVS and CDR2 as FNYEAQ. This CDR3 has 17 residues. The DNA for the CDR3 is TGTGCCAGCAGCTTAGTGCCTGCGACCATCGGCAATCAGCCCCAGCATTTT. It is translated as CASSLVPATIGNQPQHF.

J is TRBJ2-7 and V is TRBV24-1; the match to TRBD1 covers 7 bases. This CDR3 has 15 amino acids. Germline CDR1 is KGHDR and CDR2 is SFDVKD. V shed 0 bases, J shed 2 bases, and the junction held 3 bases outside the gene matches. The CDR3 sequence: CATSDLRQGAYEQYF. The CDR3 DNA reads TGTGCCACCAGTGATTTGAGACAGGGAGCCTACGAGCAGTACTTC.

This clonotype was seen a handful of times. This chain links TRBV7-8 with TRBJ1-6; D is perhaps TRBD1 (5 bases). The V gene lost 5 bases and the J gene lost 7 bases, with 15 bases spanning the gap. Per germline, CDR1 SGHVS and CDR2 FQNEAQ. CDR3 size: 15 residues. In nucleotides, the CDR3 is TGTGCCAGCAGCACTCGGGACGGAAACAATTCACCCCTCCACTTT. Protein product: CASSTRDGNNSPLHF.

The rearrangement joins TRBV3-1 to TRBJ1-6; 7 bases are a match to TRBD1. The CDR3 sequence is 16 residues long. With 1 base clipped from V and 4 bases from J, the junction kept 4 bases outside the gene matches. Germline V gene sequence: CDR1 LGHDT, CDR2 YNNKEL (reference sequence). The CDR3 sequence is CASSQGQGRYNSPLHF. The CDR3 bases are TGTGCCAGCAGCCAAGGACAGGGAAGGTATAATTCACCCCTCCACTTT. Looking up the rest from reference TRBV3-1 and TRBJ1-6 gives the full variable domain: DTAVSQTPKYLVTQMGNDKSIKCEQNLGHDTMYWYKQDSKKFLKIMFSYNNKELIINETVPNRFSPKSPDKAHLNLHINSLELGDSAVYFCASSQGQGRYNSPLHFGNGTRLTVT.

The chain uses TRBV20-1 and TRBJ2-3; 11 bases align to TRBD2. Trimming at V came to 3 bases and at J to 4 bases, leaving 12 bases not matched to a gene. The CDR3 length is 17 residues. The germline V gene encodes CDR1 DFQATT and CDR2 SNEGSKA (reference sequence). CDR3 sequence: CSASDGRTSGPSDTQYF. CDR3 DNA: TGCAGTGCTAGCGACGGGAGGACTAGCGGGCCCTCAGATACGCAGTATTTT.

The chain carries TRBV9 and TRBJ2-5; D may be TRBD1 (5 bases). This CDR3 spans 13 amino acids. V gave up 4 bases and J gave up 1 base, with 8 bases separating them. Per the germline V gene, CDR1 is SGDLS and CDR2 is YYNGEE. CDR3 loop: CASSLQVQETQYF. CDR3 bases: TGTGCCAGCAGCCTACAGGTCCAAGAGACCCAGTACTTC.

This clonotype was seen more than once but under ten times. The chain uses TRBV6-1 and TRBJ1-5, with TRBD1 as a possible D gene (5 bases). Trimming left V 5 bases short and J 11 bases short, with 31 bases between. This CDR3 contains 18 residues. The germline CDR1 and CDR2 sequences are MNHNS and SASEGT. The CDR3 protein is CASSPPPASFTGDATQHF. CDR3 coding DNA: TGTGCCAGCAGTCCCCCCCCCGCATCCTTCACGGGGGACGCGACCCAGCATTTT.

The chain links TRBV6-1 to TRBJ1-3; D remains unclear. Trimming pared 4 bases from V and 0 bases from J, leaving 10 bases between. Looked up from germline, CDR1 is MNHNS and CDR2 is SASEGT. The CDR3 is 15 residues long. The CDR3: CASSVDHLSGNTIYF. The CDR3 coding sequence is TGTGCCAGCAGTGTGGACCATCTCTCTGGAAACACCATATATTTT.

The chain has TRBV28 and TRBJ2-2, with 7 bases aligning to TRBD1. Germline CDR1 MDHEN, CDR2 SYDVKM. The CDR3 runs to 14 residues. V lost 10 bases, J lost 4 bases, and 9 bases stayed unmatched. CDR3 in amino acids: CAILEGAITGELFF. CDR3 nucleotides: TGTGCCATCCTCGAGGGGGCCATCACCGGGGAGCTGTTTTTT.

In this sample, this clonotype turned up a few times. The V and J genes are TRBV10-3 and TRBJ1-4, with D unresolved. CDR3 size: 14 residues. Between the trimmed V and J ends, which lost 6 bases and 0 bases, there was a span of 8 bases. Germline CDR1 and CDR2: ENHRY and SYGVKD. The CDR3 sequence: CAIREGPTNEKLFF. CDR3 DNA sequence: TGTGCCATCAGGGAAGGACCAACTAATGAAAAACTGTTTTTT.

This clonotype showed up just a few times. The chain uses TRBV20-1 and TRBJ2-5; 12 nucleotides line up with TRBD2. The V segment lost 4 bases and the J segment 1 base; nucleotides outside the gene matches: 4. The CDR3 length is 15 residues. Germline V gene sequence: CDR1 DFQATT, CDR2 SNEGSKA (reference sequence). CDR3 nucleotides: TGCAGTGCTAAGATGGGACTAGCGGGCCAAGAGACCCAGTACTTC. It is translated as CSAKMGLAGQETQYF.

V is TRBV7-9 and J is TRBJ2-5, with a weak D call TRBD1 (5 bases). CDR1 and CDR2 (germline): SEHNR, FQNEAQ (reference sequence). V was trimmed by 2 bases and J by 4 bases, leaving 8 bases between them. The CDR3 runs to 13 residues. The CDR3 protein is CASSLSGSETQYF. The CDR3 region has the DNA TGTGCCAGCAGCTTATCAGGGTCAGAGACCCAGTACTTC. Full variable domain (rest looked up from reference TRBV7-9 and TRBJ2-5): DTGVSQNPRHKITKRGQNVTFRCDPISEHNRLYWYRQTLGQGPEFLTYFQNEAQLEKSRLLSDRFSAERPKGSFSTLEIQRTEQGDSAMYLCASSLSGSETQYFGPGTRLLVL.

The rearrangement uses TRBV5-4 and TRBJ2-7, with a possible D match to TRBD2 (6 bases). CDR3 length: 15 amino acids. CDR1 and CDR2 (germline): SGHNT, YYREEE (reference sequence). V lost 2 bases and J lost 4, with 16 bases in between. CDR3 bases: TGTGCCAGCAGCTTTGGGACTTCGGAAATTTACGAGCAGTACTTC. It specifies CASSFGTSEIYEQYF. Based on the CDR3 plus reference TRBV5-4 and TRBJ2-7, the full variable domain is ETGVTQSPTHLIKTRGQQVTLRCSSQSGHNTVSWYQQALGQGPQFIFQYYREEENGRGNFPPRFSGLQFPNYSSELNVNALELDDSALYLCASSFGTSEIYEQYFGPGTRLTVT.

The chain has TRBV2 and TRBJ1-3, with 8 bases matching TRBD1. J gave up 3 bases and V 2 bases, and 6 bases lay outside the gene matches. This CDR3 region has 16 residues. Germline-derived CDR1 and CDR2 are SNHLY and FYNNEI. The CDR3 DNA is TGTGCCAGCAGTGAATGGCAGGGGGCGGGTGGAAACACCATATATTTT. Its translation: CASSEWQGAGGNTIYF.

The chain has TRBV19 and TRBJ1-3, with 10 nucleotides matching TRBD1. The CDR3 is 17 residues long. Trimming took 4 bases from V and 0 from J; bases not matched to a gene: 6. Germline V gene lookup returns CDR1 LNHDA and CDR2 SQIVND (reference sequence). CDR3 region: CASSNYGTGVSGNTIYF. For the CDR3, the DNA is TGTGCCAGTAGTAACTACGGGACAGGGGTCTCTGGAAACACCATATATTTT.

J is TRBJ1-6 and V is TRBV9, with D hard to call. The CDR3 is 13 amino acids. Trimming cost V 0 bases and J 10 bases, with 8 bases left between them. Per germline, CDR1 SGDLS and CDR2 YYNGEE. The CDR3 is CASSVDTSSPLHF. CDR3 DNA sequence: TGTGCCAGCAGCGTAGACACGAGCTCACCCCTCCACTTT.

The CDR3 nucleotides read TGCAGTGCTAGAGATCAGTTGAGGTTTGCCTCACCCCTCCACTTT. Encoded protein: CSARDQLRFASPLHF. The chain joins TRBV20-1 to TRBJ1-6; D unresolved. This CDR3 is 15 amino acids long. Germline lookup yields CDR1 DFQATT and CDR2 SNEGSKA (reference sequence). With 0 bases removed from V and 10 bases from J, the gap between germline ends came to 16 bases.

The V and J genes are TRBV5-1 and TRBJ2-7, with TRBD2 matching over 11 bases. The end of the DNA fits TRBJ2-5 better, so the J call may be wrong. The germline V gene has CDR1 SGHRS and CDR2 YFSETQ. The CDR3 totals 14 residues. CDR3 region: CASSTGLAVETQYF. CDR3 in DNA: TGCGCCAGCAGCACGGGACTAGCGGTGGAGACCCAGTACTTC.

V gene TRBV6-2 or TRBV6-3 combines with J gene TRBJ1-5; D possibly corresponds to TRBD1 (6 bases). Germline V CDR1 and CDR2: MNHEY, SVGEGT. The V end lost 0 bases, the J end lost 3 bases, and 15 bases lay between the germline ends. The CDR3 sequence is 17 residues long. This chain's CDR3 is CASSYSGRDTFNQPQHF. CDR3 nucleotide sequence: TGTGCCAGCAGTTACTCGGGACGGGACACCTTCAATCAGCCCCAGCATTTT.

This clonotype was counted a few times. This sequence joins TRBV9 and TRBJ1-1; D might be TRBD1 (5 bases). Germline V gene lookup returns CDR1 SGDLS and CDR2 YYNGEE. The CDR3 sequence is 13 residues long. Trimming pared 7 bases from V and 1 base from J, leaving 11 bases between. CDR3 protein: CASSDRGNTEAFF. For the CDR3, the DNA is TGTGCCAGCTCTGATAGGGGGAACACTGAAGCTTTCTTT.

This clonotype was detected only a few times. The chain carries TRBV20-1 and TRBJ1-5; D call uncertain. The CDR3 contains 14 residues. The germline CDR1 and CDR2 sequences are DFQATT and SNEGSKA (reference sequence). V lost 5 bases, J lost 3 bases, and 14 bases lay in between. The CDR3 region has the DNA TGCAGTGCTGGTCGGCCGGCACCCAATCAGCCCCAGCATTTT. This codes for CSAGRPAPNQPQHF.

This CDR3 is CATSVPSGGAHNEQFF. The DNA for the CDR3 is TGTGCCACCAGTGTTCCAAGCGGGGGGGCCCACAATGAGCAGTTCTTC. The genes are TRBV24-1 and TRBJ2-1; TRBD2 aligns across 10 bases. This CDR3 has 16 residues. Germline values: CDR1 KGHDR, CDR2 SFDVKD. Germline trimming cut 5 bases from V and 5 bases from J; bases unmatched to any gene: 8.

The gene calls are TRBV7-3 and TRBJ2-1, with a tentative D call TRBD2 (6 bases). The CDR3 totals 16 residues. Germline-derived CDR1 and CDR2 are SGHTA and FQGTGA. With 1 base removed from V and 1 base from J, the gap between germline ends came to 11 bases. The DNA of the CDR3 is TGTGCCAGCAGCTTAAAATCGAGCGGGTCCTACAATGAGCAGTTCTTC. Translation: CASSLKSSGSYNEQFF.

This chain connects TRBV7-2 to TRBJ1-2, with TRBD1 matching 7 bases. The CDR3 length is 13 residues. The V segment lost 3 bases and the J segment 8 bases; nucleotides outside the gene matches: 6. In germline, CDR1 is SGHTA, CDR2 FQGNSA. The CDR3 here is CASSFKGARGYTF. As DNA, the CDR3 is TGTGCCAGCAGCTTTAAGGGGGCGCGCGGCTACACCTTC.

The chain combines TRBV6-1 with TRBJ2-7; 7 nucleotides align to TRBD1. J lost 3 bases, V lost 4 bases, and 0 bases had no gene match. The CDR3 is made up of 12 amino acids. Germline values: CDR1 MNHNS, CDR2 SASEGT. CDR3 DNA sequence: TGTGCCAGCAGTGGGGACAGCTACGAGCAGTACTTC. Protein: CASSGDSYEQYF.